These 16 T cell receptor beta chains originate from one sample sequenced in a study of human T cells and chemical hapten exposure. Noted time point: pre-sensitization, week 0. Treatment indicated: therapeutic diphenylcyclopropenone sensitization with weekly scalp DPC. TCRdb passed the RACE reads through MiXCR, listing each CDR3 protein once. The sample records tens of thousands of distinct CDR3 sequences, over 8% being singletons. The sequencing used whole blood, collected in connection with sensitization to the hapten diphenylcyclopropenone (DPC). Receptors were obtained from a woman aged 40 to 49 with alopecia areata. Some clones in this sample may be carry-over from other donors' samples.

The chain employs TRBV5-6 and TRBJ2-7; the D call may be TRBD1 or TRBD2 (5 bases each). The V gene's germline CDR1 is SGHDT and CDR2 YYEEEE. Trimming shortened V by 6 bases and J by 3 bases, and 7 bases separated the two germline ends. The CDR3 covers 11 residues. In DNA, the CDR3 is TGTGCCAGCACGAGGGGCTACGAGCAGTACTTC. Its protein product is CASTRGYEQYF.

The chain has TRBV29-1 and TRBJ1-2; TRBD1 agrees at 7 bases. The CDR3 length is 12 residues. Germline V gives CDR1 SQVTM, CDR2 ANQGSEA. J gave up 11 bases and V 5 bases, and 11 bases lay outside the gene matches. Here the CDR3 reads CSVFETGRFYTF. The CDR3 bases are TGCAGCGTTTTCGAGACAGGGAGGTTTTACACCTTC. Using reference TRBV29-1 and TRBJ1-2 for the parts outside the CDR3, the full variable domain is SAVISQKPSRDICQRGTSLTIQCQVDSQVTMMFWYRQQPGQSLTLIATANQGSEATYESGFVIDKFPISRPNLTFSTLTVSNMSPEDSSIYLCSVFETGRFYTFGSGTRLTVV.

This clonotype was seen at least ten times. The gene calls are TRBV6-5 and TRBJ1-6; 7 nucleotides align to TRBD1. The CDR3 runs 13 residues. The germline V gene has CDR1 MNHEY and CDR2 SVGAGI. Trimming at V came to 9 bases and at J to 6 bases, leaving 5 bases not matched to a gene. Here the CDR3 reads CASAGQPNSPLHF. CDR3 DNA sequence: TGTGCCAGTGCGGGACAGCCTAATTCACCCCTCCACTTT.

Ten or more counts support this clonotype. This rearrangement joins TRBV29-1 to TRBJ2-5; tentatively, D is TRBD2 (5 bases). The germline gives CDR1 SQVTM, CDR2 ANQGSEA. The CDR3 has 13 residues. Trimming removed 6 bases at V and 7 bases at J, with 18 bases between. CDR3 coding DNA: TGCAGCGTCGAACGGAGGAGCGGTCGGACCCAGTACTTC. Its translation: CSVERRSGRTQYF.

This clonotype was recorded at least ten times. V and J are TRBV9 and TRBJ1-2; D is uncertain. The germline gives CDR1 SGDLS, CDR2 YYNGEE. This CDR3 comprises 13 residues. The germline V and J ends were trimmed by 0 bases and 6 bases, with 9 bases remaining between them. The CDR3 region is CASSVGQSDGYTF. Written as DNA, the CDR3 is TGTGCCAGCAGCGTAGGGCAGTCGGATGGCTACACCTTC.

This clonotype occurred many times. J is TRBJ2-1 and V is TRBV20-1, with D hard to call. The germline gives CDR1 DFQATT, CDR2 SNEGSKA (reference sequence). This CDR3 is 12 amino acids long. Trimming pared 6 bases from V and 9 bases from J, leaving 15 bases between. This chain's CDR3 is CSASDPRGEQFF. Here the CDR3 DNA reads TGCAGTGCATCTGACCCCCGCGGTGAGCAGTTCTTC.

The rearrangement links TRBV14 to TRBJ2-4; D unresolved. Germline assignment: CDR1 SGHDN and CDR2 FVKESK. The CDR3 runs 14 residues. V was clipped by 5 bases and J by 4 bases, with 12 bases between them. CDR3 region: CASSSPVSKNIQYF. The CDR3 nucleotides read TGTGCCAGCAGCTCTCCTGTTTCGAAAAACATTCAGTACTTC.

This clonotype was counted at least ten times. The rearrangement links TRBV7-9 to TRBJ1-6; 8 bases are a match to TRBD1. After removal of 5 bases from V and 16 bases from J, the junction contained 7 bases not matched to a gene. CDR1 SEHNR and CDR2 FQNEAQ come from the germline V gene (reference sequence). The CDR3 has 12 amino acids. The CDR3 region has the DNA TGTGCCAGCAGCCGACCAGGGGGCCCGCTCCACTTT. Translated, it gives CASSRPGGPLHF.

This clonotype has at least ten counts. CDR3 in amino acids: CASSLGTGGSSSYEQYF. The CDR3 DNA follows: TGTGCCAGCAGCTTAGGGACAGGGGGCTCGTCCTCCTACGAGCAGTACTTC. The chain is built from TRBV11-2 and TRBJ2-7; 11 bases match TRBD1. This CDR3 region has 17 residues. Germline CDR1 is SGHAT and CDR2 is FQNNGV. With 1 base clipped from V and 0 bases from J, the junction kept 5 bases outside the gene matches.

The sample holds many counts of this clonotype. The V call is TRBV5-4, the J call TRBJ1-5; D is unclear. Between the trimmed V and J ends, which lost 0 bases and 7 bases, there was a span of 8 bases. Germline values: CDR1 SGHNT, CDR2 YYREEE (reference sequence). This CDR3 comprises 13 residues. CDR3 sequence reads: CASSLGGGQPQHF. CDR3 bases: TGTGCCAGCAGCTTGGGCGGCGGCCAGCCCCAGCATTTT.

This clonotype occurred many times. This chain uses TRBV18 with TRBJ2-2; the D call may be TRBD1 or TRBD2 (5 bases each). Germline CDR1 and CDR2: KGHSH and LQKENI. The CDR3 runs to 16 residues. V was pared by 3 bases and J by 1 base, with 12 bases between. The CDR3, as DNA: TGTGCCAGCTCACCTGCCGGGACCCTGAACACCGGGGAGCTGTTTTTT. Translating gives CASSPAGTLNTGELFF.

This clonotype was detected only a few times. The chain combines TRBV20-1 with TRBJ2-5, with 9 bases that match TRBD2. After removal of 0 bases from V and 1 base from J, the junction contained 18 bases not matched to a gene. The CDR3 has 20 residues. Per the germline V gene, CDR1 is DFQATT and CDR2 is SNEGSKA (reference sequence). CDR3 DNA sequence: TGCAGTGCTAGAGATACCCTAGCGGGGCAAACAGAAGCTCCCCAAGAGACCCAGTACTTC. Translation: CSARDTLAGQTEAPQETQYF.

Concerning this clonotype: Since a much larger clone is just one base distant, this may be a read error. This sequence joins TRBV6-5 and TRBJ2-3, with D maybe TRBD1 (5 bases). The CDR3 runs 13 residues. CDR1 is MNHEY and CDR2 is SVGAGI in the germline V gene. The CDR3 reads CAGSPDNTDTQYF. In DNA, the CDR3 is TGTGCCGGCAGTCCGGACAACACAGATACGCAGTATTTT.

The gene calls are TRBV7-3 and TRBJ2-1, with 14 nucleotides matching TRBD2. The CDR3 length is 16 residues. V lost 5 bases and J lost 10; bases outside the gene matches: 10. In germline, CDR1 is SGHTA, CDR2 FQGTGA. CDR3 in amino acids: CASSPRLAGGPGEQFF. The CDR3 DNA reads TGTGCCAGCAGCCCGCGACTAGCGGGGGGGCCAGGGGAGCAGTTCTTC.

This clonotype was detected a few times. The CDR3 loop reads CASRKGQGAAGSRETQYF. Written as DNA, the CDR3 is TGTGCCAGCAGGAAGGGACAGGGGGCCGCGGGAAGCAGGGAGACCCAGTACTTC. The chain uses TRBV7-9 and TRBJ2-5, with 12 bases fitting TRBD1. The CDR3 length is 18 residues. Per the germline V gene, CDR1 is SEHNR and CDR2 is FQNEAQ (reference sequence). After removal of 6 bases from V and 5 bases from J, the junction contained 16 bases not matched to a gene.

This clonotype was seen more than once but under ten times. The rearrangement joins TRBV29-1 to TRBJ2-5; unclear D gene. CDR1 SQVTM and CDR2 ANQGSEA come from the germline V gene. This CDR3 is 12 amino acids long. Deletions cut 7 bases from V and 0 bases from J, with 9 bases between. CDR3 DNA: TGCAGCGGACGACTGGACCAAGAGACCCAGTACTTC. Translation: CSGRLDQETQYF.